The 15 T cell receptor beta chains in this list originate from one sample, sequenced in a study of control samples from healthy donors and cancer patients. Profiled with immunoSEQ multiplex PCR; TCRdb holds only in-frame clones, not every one. The sample yields roughly 450,000 clones, over 75% seen once. The sequencing input was PBMCs. These receptors originate from a man between 35 and 55 years old with head and neck cancer.

The chain combines TRBV16 with TRBJ2-7; D is unclear. The germline V gene encodes CDR1 KGHSY and CDR2 FQNENV. Trimming took 0 bases from V and 6 from J, leaving 0 bases between them. This CDR3 is 10 amino acids long. Here the CDR3 reads CASSQSEQYF. The CDR3 nucleotides read TGTGCCAGCAGCCAATCCGAGCAGTACTTC.

This clone appeared once. V and J are TRBV27 and TRBJ2-2, with no clear D. The V end lost 2 bases, the J end lost 2 bases, and 6 bases lay between the germline ends. This CDR3 region has 14 residues. Germline CDR1 reads MNHEY; CDR2 reads SMNVEV (reference sequence). CDR3 nucleotide sequence: TGTGCCAGCAGTTTACCACCAAACACCGGGGAGCTGTTTTTT. It translates to CASSLPPNTGELFF.

The V call is TRBV27, the J call TRBJ2-3, with 12 bases that match TRBD2. The CDR3 is 18 amino acids. The germline gives CDR1 MNHEY, CDR2 SMNVEV (reference sequence). V shed 3 bases, J shed 2 bases, and the junction held 9 bases outside the gene matches. In DNA form, the CDR3 reads TGTGCCAGCAGTTTCCTTCTAGGACTAGCGGGGAACACAGATACGCAGTATTTT. Its translation: CASSFLLGLAGNTDTQYF.

This chain connects TRBV9 to TRBJ2-1; D is ambiguous. Germline assignment: CDR1 SGDLS and CDR2 YYNGEE. The CDR3 runs to 12 residues. V was trimmed by 3 bases and J by 3 bases, leaving 4 bases between them. CDR3 DNA sequence: TGTGCCAGCAGCGGGGACTACAATGAGCAGTTCTTC. Translating gives CASSGDYNEQFF.

The chain recombines TRBV12-2 with TRBJ2-7; the listed D gene, TRBD1, was not tested against the DNA. TRBV12-2 is given as a pseudogene. The CDR3 spans 16 residues. In nucleotides, the CDR3 is TGTGCAAGTCGCTTAGCTCCGGGACAGGGGGCCTACGAGCAGTACTTC. It translates to CASRLAPGQGAYEQYF.

The chain carries TRBV7-3 and TRBJ2-5; D unresolved. CDR1 is SGHTA, CDR2 FQGTGA, per germline. V was shortened by 2 bases and J by 4 bases, with 14 bases between the two germline ends. CDR3 length: 15 residues. The CDR3 nucleotides are TGTGCCAGCAGCTTACGGGCTGGGATAAGAGAGACCCAGTACTTC. As protein: CASSLRAGIRETQYF.

The rearrangement links TRBV9 to TRBJ1-1, with D maybe TRBD1 (5 bases). Per germline, CDR1 SGDLS and CDR2 YYNGEE. V was trimmed by 7 bases and J by 1 base, leaving 14 bases between them. There are 14 residues in the CDR3. The CDR3 nucleotides are TGTGCCAGCGCCCCGGGACCGCAGAACACTGAAGCTTTCTTT. Its translation: CASAPGPQNTEAFF.

The rearrangement joins TRBV28 to TRBJ2-5; the match to TRBD1 covers 7 bases. This CDR3 comprises 13 residues. The V gene's germline CDR1 is MDHEN and CDR2 SYDVKM. J gave up 4 bases and V 7 bases, and 6 bases lay outside the gene matches. CDR3 sequence: CASTDRAPETQYF. The CDR3 DNA sequence: TGTGCCAGCACCGACAGGGCCCCAGAGACCCAGTACTTC.

The chain recombines TRBV18 with TRBJ1-1; the D gene is possibly TRBD1 (6 bases). The CDR3 is 14 residues long. Trimming took 3 bases from V and 4 from J, leaving 12 bases between them. Germline V gene sequence: CDR1 KGHSH, CDR2 LQKENI. The CDR3 loop reads CASSPKGGSTEAFF. In DNA form, the CDR3 reads TGTGCCAGCTCACCGAAGGGGGGGTCCACTGAAGCTTTCTTT.

The V gene is TRBV18, the J gene TRBJ1-3; D uncertain. Trimming removed 1 base at V and 4 bases at J, with 14 bases between. CDR3 length: 16 amino acids. CDR1 KGHSH and CDR2 LQKENI come from the germline V gene. The CDR3 DNA sequence: TGTGCCAGCTCACCACTATCGGGGTCCTCCGGAAACACCATATATTTT. Its protein product is CASSPLSGSSGNTIYF. The variable domain in full, completed from reference TRBV18 and TRBJ1-3, reads NAGVMQNPRHLVRRRGQEARLRCSPMKGHSHVYWYRQLPEEGLKFMVYLQKENIIDESGMPKERFSAEFPKEGPSILRIQQVVRGDSAAYFCASSPLSGSSGNTIYFGEGSWLTVV.

The V and J genes are TRBV6-5 and TRBJ2-7; 7 bases are shared with TRBD2. V was pared by 2 bases and J by 3 bases, with 10 bases of the junction left unmatched. Germline lookup yields CDR1 MNHEY and CDR2 SVGAGI. CDR3 size: 16 residues. CDR3 bases: TGTGCCAGCAGTTACCTGGGAGGGCGGGGGATCTACGAGCAGTACTTC. Protein sequence: CASSYLGGRGIYEQYF.

The rearrangement links TRBV14 to TRBJ2-1; 8 bases fit TRBD2. CDR1 SGHDN and CDR2 FVKESK come from the germline V gene. With V trimmed by 4 bases and J by 2 bases, 7 bases remained unmatched. The CDR3 is 16 amino acids. The CDR3 region is CASSRSRTSTYNEQFF. CDR3 in DNA: TGTGCCAGCAGCCGGTCGAGGACTAGCACCTACAATGAGCAGTTCTTC. The entire variable domain, with the rest obtained from reference TRBV14 and TRBJ2-1, is as follows: EAGVTQFPSHSVIEKGQTVTLRCDPISGHDNLYWYRRVMGKEIKFLLHFVKESKQDESGMPNNRFLAERTGGTYSTLKVQPAELEDSGVYFCASSRSRTSTYNEQFFGPGTRLTVL.

The rearrangement uses TRBV2 and TRBJ2-2; D unclear. Germline assignment: CDR1 SNHLY and CDR2 FYNNEI. The ends were cut back, 4 bases at V and 1 base at J, with 4 bases in the middle. The CDR3 consists of 13 residues. CDR3 region: CASSAENTGELFF. The CDR3 DNA reads TGTGCCAGCAGTGCGGAGAACACCGGGGAGCTGTTTTTT.

V is TRBV28 and J is TRBJ1-3; TRBD1 aligns across 8 bases. Germline CDR1 and CDR2: MDHEN and SYDVKM. This CDR3 has 15 amino acids. V lost 8 bases to trimming and J lost 4 bases; unmatched junction nucleotides: 10. CDR3 sequence: CASQSRQGIGNTIYF. The CDR3, as DNA: TGTGCCAGCCAGAGCAGACAGGGGATAGGAAACACCATATATTTT.

This chain connects TRBV6-5 to TRBJ1-1; no reliable D call. Germline V gene data show CDR1 as MNHEY and CDR2 as SVGAGI. V lost 5 bases, J lost 0 bases, and 10 bases lay in between. The CDR3 is 14 residues long. CDR3 coding DNA: TGTGCCAGCAGTAGGGCGTTGCTGAACACTGAAGCTTTCTTT. Encoded protein: CASSRALLNTEAFF.